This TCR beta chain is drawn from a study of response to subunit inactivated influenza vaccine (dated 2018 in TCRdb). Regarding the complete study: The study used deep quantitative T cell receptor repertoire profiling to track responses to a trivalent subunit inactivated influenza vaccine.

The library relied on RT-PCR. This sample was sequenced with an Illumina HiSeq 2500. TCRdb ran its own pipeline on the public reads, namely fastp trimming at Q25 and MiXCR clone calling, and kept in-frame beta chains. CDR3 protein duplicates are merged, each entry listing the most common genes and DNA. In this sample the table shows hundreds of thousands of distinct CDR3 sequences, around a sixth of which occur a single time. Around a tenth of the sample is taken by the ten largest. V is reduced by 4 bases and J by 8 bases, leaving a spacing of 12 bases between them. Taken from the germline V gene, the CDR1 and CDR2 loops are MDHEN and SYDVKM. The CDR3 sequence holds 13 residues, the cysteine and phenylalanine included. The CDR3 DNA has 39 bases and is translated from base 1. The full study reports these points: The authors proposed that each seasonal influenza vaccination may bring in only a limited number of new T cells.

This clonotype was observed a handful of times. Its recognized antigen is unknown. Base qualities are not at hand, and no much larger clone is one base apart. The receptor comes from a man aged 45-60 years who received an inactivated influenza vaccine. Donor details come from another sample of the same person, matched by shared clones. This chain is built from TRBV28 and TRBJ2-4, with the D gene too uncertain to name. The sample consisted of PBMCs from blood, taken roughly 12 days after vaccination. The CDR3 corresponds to CASSSPPVDIQYF. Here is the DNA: TGTGCCAGCAGTTCTCCACCGGTGGACATTCAGTACTTC.